The entry below gives a single T cell receptor beta chain sequence along with its context. Together with a sample-barcoded 5' primer, a J-beta primer mix was included in a second PCR lasting about 7 to 11 cycles. TCRdb redid the calling of the 5' RACE reads with MiXCR, one entry per CDR3 protein. The top ten clones hold 45% to 55% of a sample with 380,000 or so distinct CDR3 sequences, approximately 52% of them seen once. The donors, healthy Caucasians from Russia, were aged roughly 6 to 90. This entry belongs to a study of blood T cells in healthy people across ages. The CDR3 spans 14 residues. From germline, CDR1 is SGHTA and CDR2 FQGNSA. Trimming left V 2 bases short and J 4 bases short, with 11 bases between.

The receptor's source is a man in his 60s in good health. The sample was blood. The V gene is TRBV7-2, the J gene TRBJ2-5; a weak D match, TRBD2 (7 bases). The CDR3 region is CASSLNREGETQYF. CDR3 in DNA: TGTGCCAGCAGCTTAAACAGGGAGGGAGAGACCCAGTACTTC. Full variable domain (missing parts from reference TRBV7-2 and TRBJ2-5): GAGVSQSPSNKVTEKGKDVELRCDPISGHTALYWYRQSLGQGLEFLIYFQGNSAPDKSGLPSDRFSAERTGGSVSTLTIQRTQQEDSAVYLCASSLNREGETQYFGPGTRLLVL.